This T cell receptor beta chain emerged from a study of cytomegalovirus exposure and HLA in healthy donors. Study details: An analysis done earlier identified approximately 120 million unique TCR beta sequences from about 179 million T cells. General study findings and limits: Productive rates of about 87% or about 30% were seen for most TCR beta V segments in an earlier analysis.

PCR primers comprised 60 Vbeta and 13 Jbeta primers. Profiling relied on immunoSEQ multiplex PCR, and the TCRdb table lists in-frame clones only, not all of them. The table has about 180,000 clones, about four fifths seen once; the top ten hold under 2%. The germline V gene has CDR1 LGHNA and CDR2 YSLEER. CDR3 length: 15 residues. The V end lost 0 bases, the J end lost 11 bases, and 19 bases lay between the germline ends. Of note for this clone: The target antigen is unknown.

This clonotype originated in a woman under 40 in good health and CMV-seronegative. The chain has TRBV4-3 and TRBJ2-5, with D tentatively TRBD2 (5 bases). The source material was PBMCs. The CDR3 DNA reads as TGCGCCAGCAGCCAAGATCTCGGAGGCGGCGTAGAGCAGTACTTC. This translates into CASSQDLGGGVEQYF.